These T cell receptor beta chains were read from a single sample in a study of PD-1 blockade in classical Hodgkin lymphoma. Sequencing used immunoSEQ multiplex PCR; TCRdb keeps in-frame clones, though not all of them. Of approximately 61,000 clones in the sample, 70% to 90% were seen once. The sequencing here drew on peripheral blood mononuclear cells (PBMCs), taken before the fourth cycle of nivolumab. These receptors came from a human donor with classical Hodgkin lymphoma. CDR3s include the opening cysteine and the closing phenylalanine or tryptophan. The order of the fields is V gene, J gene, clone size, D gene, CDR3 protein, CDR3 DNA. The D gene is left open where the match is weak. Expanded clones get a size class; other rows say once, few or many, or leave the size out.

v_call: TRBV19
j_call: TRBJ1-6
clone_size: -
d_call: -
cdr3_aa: CASSIGGWRIKNSPLHF
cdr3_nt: TGTGCCAGTAGTATAGGGGGTTGGAGGATAAAGAATTCACCCCTCCACTTT

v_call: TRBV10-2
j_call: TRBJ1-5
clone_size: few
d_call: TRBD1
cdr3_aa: CASRTGREQPQHF
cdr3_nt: TGCGCCAGCAGGACAGGGCGAGAACAGCCCCAGCATTTT

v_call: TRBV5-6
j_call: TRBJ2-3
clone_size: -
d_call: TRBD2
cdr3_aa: CASSLVLLAGGIADTQYF
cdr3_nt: TGTGCCAGCAGCTTGGTCCTCCTAGCGGGGGGGATCGCAGATACGCAGTATTTT

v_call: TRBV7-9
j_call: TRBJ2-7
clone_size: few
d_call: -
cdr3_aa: CASSLGVGGADEQYF
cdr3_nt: TGTGCCAGCAGCTTAGGAGTGGGGGGCGCAGACGAGCAGTACTTC

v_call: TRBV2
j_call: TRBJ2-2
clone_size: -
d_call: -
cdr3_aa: CASSELIGGGTGELFF
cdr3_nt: TGTGCCAGCAGTGAACTTATTGGAGGGGGGACCGGGGAGCTGTTTTTT

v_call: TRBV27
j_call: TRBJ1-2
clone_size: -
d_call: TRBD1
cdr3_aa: CASSHRGGYYGYTF
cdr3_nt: TGTGCCAGCAGTCACAGGGGAGGGTACTATGGCTACACCTTC

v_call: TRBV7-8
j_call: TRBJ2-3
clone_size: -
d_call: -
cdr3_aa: CASSVASPRTQYF
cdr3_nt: TGTGCCAGCAGCGTGGCCTCCCCCCGTACGCAGTATTTT

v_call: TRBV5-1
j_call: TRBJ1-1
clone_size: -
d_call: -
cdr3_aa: CASSPSVMSGRGNTEAFF
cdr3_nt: TGCGCCAGCAGCCCCTCCGTCATGTCAGGGCGGGGGAACACTGAAGCTTTCTTT

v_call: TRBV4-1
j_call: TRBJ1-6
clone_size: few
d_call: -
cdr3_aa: CASSQTGPDGYNSPLHF
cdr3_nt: TGCGCCAGCAGCCAGACAGGCCCCGATGGTTATAATTCACCCCTCCACTTT

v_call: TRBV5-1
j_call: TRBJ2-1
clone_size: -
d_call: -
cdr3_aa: CASSGTVNEQFF
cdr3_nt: TGCGCCAGCAGCGGCACAGTCAATGAGCAGTTCTTC

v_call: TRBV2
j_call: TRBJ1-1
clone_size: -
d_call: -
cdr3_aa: CASSERTVVGFEAFF
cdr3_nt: TGTGCCAGCAGTGAAAGGACAGTCGTGGGATTTGAAGCTTTCTTT

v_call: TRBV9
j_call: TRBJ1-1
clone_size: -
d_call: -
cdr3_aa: CASSSAAMNTEAFF
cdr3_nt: TGTGCCAGCAGCTCTGCGGCGATGAACACTGAAGCTTTCTTT

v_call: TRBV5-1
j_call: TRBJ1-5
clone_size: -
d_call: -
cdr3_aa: CASSLEGTANQPQHF
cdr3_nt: TGCGCCAGCAGCTTGGAAGGGACCGCGAATCAGCCCCAGCATTTT

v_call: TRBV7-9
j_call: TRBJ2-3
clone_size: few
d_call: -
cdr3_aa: CASTDGRALLLDTQYF
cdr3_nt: TGTGCCAGCACCGACGGTAGGGCGCTTTTGTTAGATACGCAGTATTTT

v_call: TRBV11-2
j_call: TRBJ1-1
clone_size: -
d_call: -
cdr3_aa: CASSQRANTEAFF
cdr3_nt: TGTGCCAGCAGCCAAAGGGCGAACACTGAAGCTTTCTTT

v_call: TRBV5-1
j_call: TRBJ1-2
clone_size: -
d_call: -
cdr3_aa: CASSLAAQTFGYTF
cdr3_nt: TGCGCCAGCAGCTTGGCCGCCCAGACCTTCGGCTACACCTTC

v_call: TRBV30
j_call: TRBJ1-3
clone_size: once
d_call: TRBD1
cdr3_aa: CAWSVLDREDTIYF
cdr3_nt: TGTGCCTGGAGTGTACTGGACAGGGAGGACACCATATATTTT

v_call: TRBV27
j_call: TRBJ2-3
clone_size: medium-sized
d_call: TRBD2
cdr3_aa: CASSLPSGGRDTQYF
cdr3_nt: TGTGCCAGCAGTTTGCCTAGCGGGGGGCGGGATACGCAGTATTTT

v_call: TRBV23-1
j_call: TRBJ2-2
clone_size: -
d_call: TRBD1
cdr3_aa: CASSPTPGQDFSGELFF
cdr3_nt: TGCGCCAGCAGCCCAACGCCGGGACAGGACTTTTCCGGGGAGCTGTTTTTT

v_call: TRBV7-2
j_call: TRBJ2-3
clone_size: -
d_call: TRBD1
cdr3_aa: CASSLRTGDPQYF
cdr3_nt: TGTGCCAGCAGCCTCCGGACAGGGGATCCGCAGTATTTT

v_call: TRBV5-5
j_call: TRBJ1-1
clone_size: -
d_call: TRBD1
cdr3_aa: CASSRGQGADEAFF
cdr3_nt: TGTGCCAGCAGCCGAGGGCAGGGGGCGGATGAAGCTTTCTTT

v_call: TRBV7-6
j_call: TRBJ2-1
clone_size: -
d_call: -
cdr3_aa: CASSLARYRALGNEQFF
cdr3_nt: TGTGCCAGCAGCTTAGCGCGGTACAGGGCCCTGGGGAATGAGCAGTTCTTC

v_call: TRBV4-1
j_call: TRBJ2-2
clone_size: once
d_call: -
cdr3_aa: CASSQDQVRGHIALGTGELFF
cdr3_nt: TGCGCCAGCAGCCAAGATCAGGTCCGGGGCCACATCGCGTTAGGCACCGGGGAGCTGTTTTTT

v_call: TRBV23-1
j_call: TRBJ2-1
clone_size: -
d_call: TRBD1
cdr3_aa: CASSPRQGVPNNEQFF
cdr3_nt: TGCGCCAGCAGTCCCCGACAGGGGGTGCCCAACAATGAGCAGTTCTTC

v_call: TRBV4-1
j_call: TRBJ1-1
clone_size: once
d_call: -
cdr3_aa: CASSLGPLNTEAFF
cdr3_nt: TGCGCCAGCAGCTTGGGACCCTTGAACACTGAAGCTTTCTTT

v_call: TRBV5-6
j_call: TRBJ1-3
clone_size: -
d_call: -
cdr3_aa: CASSLGQPYPGNTIYF
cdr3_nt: TGTGCCAGCAGCCTCGGACAGCCGTACCCTGGAAACACCATATATTTT

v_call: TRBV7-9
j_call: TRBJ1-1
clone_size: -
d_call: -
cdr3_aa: CASTRRNTEAFF
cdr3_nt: TGTGCCAGCACCCGACGAAACACTGAAGCTTTCTTT

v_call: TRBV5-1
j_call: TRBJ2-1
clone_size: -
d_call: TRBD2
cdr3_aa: CASSLELAGYNEQFF
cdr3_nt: TGCGCCAGCAGCTTGGAACTAGCGGGTTACAATGAGCAGTTCTTC

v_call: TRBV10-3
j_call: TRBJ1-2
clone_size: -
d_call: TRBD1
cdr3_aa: CAISFQGGQGNYGYTF
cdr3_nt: TGTGCCATCAGCTTCCAGGGGGGACAGGGTAACTATGGCTACACCTTC

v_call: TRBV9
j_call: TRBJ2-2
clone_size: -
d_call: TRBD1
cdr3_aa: CASSPHRQGRTARELFF
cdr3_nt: TGTGCCAGCAGCCCTCACAGACAGGGTCGTACGGCTCGGGAGCTGTTTTTT

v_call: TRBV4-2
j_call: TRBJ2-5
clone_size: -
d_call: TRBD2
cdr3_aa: CASSQTSSGGTETQYF
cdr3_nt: TGTGCCAGCAGCCAGACCTCTAGCGGGGGGACAGAGACCCAGTACTTC

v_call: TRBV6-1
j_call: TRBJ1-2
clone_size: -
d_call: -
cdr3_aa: CASSEYGTTNYGYTF
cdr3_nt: TGTGCCAGCAGTGAATACGGCACCACTAACTATGGCTACACCTTC

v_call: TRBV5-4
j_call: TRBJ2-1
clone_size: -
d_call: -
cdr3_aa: CASSLQSLNNEQFF
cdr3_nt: TGTGCCAGCAGCTTGCAATCACTTAACAATGAGCAGTTCTTC

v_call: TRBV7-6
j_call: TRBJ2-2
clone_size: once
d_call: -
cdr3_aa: CASSRRAAVNTGELFF
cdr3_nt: TGTGCCAGCAGCCGACGGGCAGCGGTTAACACCGGGGAGCTGTTTTTT

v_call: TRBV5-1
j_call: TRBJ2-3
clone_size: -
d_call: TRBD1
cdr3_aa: CASSTRTGTDTQYF
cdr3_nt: TGCGCCAGCAGCACCCGGACAGGAACAGATACGCAGTATTTT

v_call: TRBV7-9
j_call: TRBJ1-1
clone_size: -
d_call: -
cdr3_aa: CASSLALTGSLKAFF
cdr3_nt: TGTGCCAGCAGCTTAGCTTTGACAGGCTCGCTGAAAGCTTTCTTT

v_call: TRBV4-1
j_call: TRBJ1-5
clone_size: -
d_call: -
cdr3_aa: CASSQEWTINQPQHF
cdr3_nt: TGCGCCAGCAGCCAAGAGTGGACCATCAATCAGCCCCAGCATTTT

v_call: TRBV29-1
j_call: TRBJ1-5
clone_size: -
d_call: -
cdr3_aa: CSVADSGGQPQHF
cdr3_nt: TGCAGCGTTGCCGATAGTGGAGGTCAGCCCCAGCATTTT

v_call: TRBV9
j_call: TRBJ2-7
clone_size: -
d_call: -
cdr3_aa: CASSPEGSYYEQYF
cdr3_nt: TGTGCCAGCAGCCCCGAGGGGTCTTACTACGAGCAGTACTTC

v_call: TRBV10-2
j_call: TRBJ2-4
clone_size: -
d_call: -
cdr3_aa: CASSEMTILYF
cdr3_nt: TGCGCCAGCAGTGAGATGACTATCCTGTACTTC

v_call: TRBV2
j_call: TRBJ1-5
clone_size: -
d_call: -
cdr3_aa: CASSGQQGGNSNQPQHF
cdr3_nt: TGTGCCAGCAGTGGGCAACAGGGCGGGAATAGCAATCAGCCCCAGCATTTT

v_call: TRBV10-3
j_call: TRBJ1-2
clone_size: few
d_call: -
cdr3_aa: CAISESGRGAIGYTF
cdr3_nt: TGTGCCATCAGTGAGTCTGGGAGAGGGGCTATTGGCTACACCTTC

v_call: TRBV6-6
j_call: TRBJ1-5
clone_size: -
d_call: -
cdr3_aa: CASGIYSNQPQHF
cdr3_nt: TGTGCCAGCGGTATTTATAGCAATCAGCCCCAGCATTTT

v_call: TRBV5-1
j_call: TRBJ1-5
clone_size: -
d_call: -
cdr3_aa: CASSLVGGEGQPQHF
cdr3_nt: TGCGCCAGCAGCTTGGTTGGGGGGGAAGGTCAGCCCCAGCATTTT

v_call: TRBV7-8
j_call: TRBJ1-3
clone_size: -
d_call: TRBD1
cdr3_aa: CASRPTDRVGGNTIYF
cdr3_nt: TGTGCCAGCAGGCCGACCGACAGGGTTGGTGGAAACACCATATATTTT

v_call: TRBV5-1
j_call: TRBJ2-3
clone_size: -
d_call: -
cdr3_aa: CASSFGPLPETQYF
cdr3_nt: TGCGCCAGCAGCTTTGGCCCCCTTCCAGAGACGCAGTATTTT